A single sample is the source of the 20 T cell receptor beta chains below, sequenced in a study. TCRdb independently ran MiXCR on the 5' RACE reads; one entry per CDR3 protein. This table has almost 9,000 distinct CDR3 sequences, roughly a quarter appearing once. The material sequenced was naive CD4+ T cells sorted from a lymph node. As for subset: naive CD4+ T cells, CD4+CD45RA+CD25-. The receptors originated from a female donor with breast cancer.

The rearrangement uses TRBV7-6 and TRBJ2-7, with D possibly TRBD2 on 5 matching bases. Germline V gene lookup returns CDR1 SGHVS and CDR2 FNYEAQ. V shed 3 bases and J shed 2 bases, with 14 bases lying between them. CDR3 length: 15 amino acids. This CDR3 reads CASSFKTGLTYEQYF. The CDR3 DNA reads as TGTGCCAGCAGCTTCAAGACTGGACTCACCTACGAGCAGTACTTC. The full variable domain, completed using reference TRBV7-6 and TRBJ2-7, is GAGVSQSPRYKVTKRGQDVALRCDPISGHVSLYWYRQALGQGPEFLTYFNYEAQQDKSGLPNDRFSAERPEGSISTLTIQRTEQRDSAMYRCASSFKTGLTYEQYFGPGTRLTVT.

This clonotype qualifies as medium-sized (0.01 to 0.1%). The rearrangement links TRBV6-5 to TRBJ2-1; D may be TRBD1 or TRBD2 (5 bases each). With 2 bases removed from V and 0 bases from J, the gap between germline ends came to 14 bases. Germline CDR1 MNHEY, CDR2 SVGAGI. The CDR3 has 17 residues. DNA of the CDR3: TGTGCCAGCAGTTACGGACGGGGCTTGCGCTCCTACAATGAGCAGTTCTTC. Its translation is CASSYGRGLRSYNEQFF.

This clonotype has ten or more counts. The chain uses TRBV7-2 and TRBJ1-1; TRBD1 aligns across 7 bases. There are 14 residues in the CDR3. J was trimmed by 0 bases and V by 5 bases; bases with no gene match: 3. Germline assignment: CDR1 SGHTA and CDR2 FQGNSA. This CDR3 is CASSLGGVNTEAFF. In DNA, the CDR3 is TGTGCCAGCAGCCTAGGGGGCGTGAACACTGAAGCTTTCTTT.

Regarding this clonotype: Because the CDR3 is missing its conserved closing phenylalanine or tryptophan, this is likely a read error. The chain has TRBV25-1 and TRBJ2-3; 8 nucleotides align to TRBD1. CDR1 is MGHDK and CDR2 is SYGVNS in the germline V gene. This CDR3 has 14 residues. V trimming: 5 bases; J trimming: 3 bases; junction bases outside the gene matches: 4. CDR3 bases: TGTGCCAGCAGTAGGCAGGGGGCGACAGATACGCAGTATCTT. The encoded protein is CASSRQGATDTQYL.

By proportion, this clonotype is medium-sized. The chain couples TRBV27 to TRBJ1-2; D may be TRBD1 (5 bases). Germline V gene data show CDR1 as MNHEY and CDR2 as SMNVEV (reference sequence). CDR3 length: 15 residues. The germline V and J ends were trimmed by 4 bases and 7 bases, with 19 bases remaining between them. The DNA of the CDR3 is TGTGCCAGCAGTTCCCCAGGGATGGGACGGGGTGGCTACACCTTC. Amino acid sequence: CASSSPGMGRGGYTF.

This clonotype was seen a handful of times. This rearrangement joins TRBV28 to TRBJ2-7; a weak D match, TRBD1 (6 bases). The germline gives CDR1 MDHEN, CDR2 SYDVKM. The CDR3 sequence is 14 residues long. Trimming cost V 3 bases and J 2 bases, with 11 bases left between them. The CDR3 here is CASSFQGFTYEQYF. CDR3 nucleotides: TGTGCCAGCAGTTTCCAGGGGTTCACCTACGAGCAGTACTTC.

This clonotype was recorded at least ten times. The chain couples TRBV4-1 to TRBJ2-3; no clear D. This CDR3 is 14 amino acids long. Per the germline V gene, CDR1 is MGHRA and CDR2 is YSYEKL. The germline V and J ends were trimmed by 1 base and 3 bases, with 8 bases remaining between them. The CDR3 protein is CASSQGRFTDTQYF. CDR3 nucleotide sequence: TGCGCCAGCAGCCAAGGACGGTTTACAGATACGCAGTATTTT.

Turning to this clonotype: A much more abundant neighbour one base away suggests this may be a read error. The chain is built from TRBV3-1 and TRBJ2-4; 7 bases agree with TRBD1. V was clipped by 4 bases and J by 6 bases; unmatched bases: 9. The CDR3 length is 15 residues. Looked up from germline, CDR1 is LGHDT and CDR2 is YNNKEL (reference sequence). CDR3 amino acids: CASSPRRQGANIQYF. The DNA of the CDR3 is TGTGCCAGCAGCCCGAGACGACAGGGAGCAAACATTCAGTACTTC.

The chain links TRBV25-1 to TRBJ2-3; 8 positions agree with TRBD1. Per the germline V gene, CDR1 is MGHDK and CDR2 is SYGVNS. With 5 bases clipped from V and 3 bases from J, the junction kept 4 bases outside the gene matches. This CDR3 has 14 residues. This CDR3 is CASSRQGATDTQYF. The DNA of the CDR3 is TGTGCCAGCAGTAGGCAGGGGGCGACAGATACGCAGTATTTT.

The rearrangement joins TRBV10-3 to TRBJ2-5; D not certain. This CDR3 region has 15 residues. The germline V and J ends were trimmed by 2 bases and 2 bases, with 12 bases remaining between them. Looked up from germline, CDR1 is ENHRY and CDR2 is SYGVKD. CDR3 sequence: CAISEEKGKQETQYF. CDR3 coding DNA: TGTGCCATCAGTGAGGAGAAAGGGAAGCAAGAGACCCAGTACTTC.

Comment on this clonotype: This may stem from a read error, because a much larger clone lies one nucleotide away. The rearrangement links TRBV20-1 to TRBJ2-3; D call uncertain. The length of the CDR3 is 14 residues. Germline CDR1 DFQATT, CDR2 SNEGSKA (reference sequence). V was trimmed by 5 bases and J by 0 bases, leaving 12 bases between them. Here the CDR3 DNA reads TGCAGTGCTCCTCCCCAACTTAGCACAGATACGCAGTATTTT. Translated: CSAPPQLSTDTQYF.

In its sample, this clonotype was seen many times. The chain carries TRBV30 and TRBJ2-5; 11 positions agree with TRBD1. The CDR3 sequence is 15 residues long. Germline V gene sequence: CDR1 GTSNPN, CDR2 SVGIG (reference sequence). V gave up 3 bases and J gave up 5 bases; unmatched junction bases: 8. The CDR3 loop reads CAWSFGQGAGETQYF. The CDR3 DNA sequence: TGTGCCTGGAGCTTCGGACAGGGGGCAGGGGAGACCCAGTACTTC.

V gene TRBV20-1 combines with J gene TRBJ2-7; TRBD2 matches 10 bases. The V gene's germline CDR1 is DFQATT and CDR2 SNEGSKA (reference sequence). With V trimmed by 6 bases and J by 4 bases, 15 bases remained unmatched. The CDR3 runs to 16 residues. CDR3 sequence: CSAPDHLAGVRYEQYF. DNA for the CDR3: TGCAGTGCCCCCGACCACCTAGCGGGAGTCAGGTACGAGCAGTACTTC.

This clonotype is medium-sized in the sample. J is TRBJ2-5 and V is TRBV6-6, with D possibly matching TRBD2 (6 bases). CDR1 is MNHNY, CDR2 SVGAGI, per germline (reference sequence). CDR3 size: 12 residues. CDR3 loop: CAAGRHGETQYF. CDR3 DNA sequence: TGTGCAGCCGGGAGACATGGGGAGACCCAGTACTTC.

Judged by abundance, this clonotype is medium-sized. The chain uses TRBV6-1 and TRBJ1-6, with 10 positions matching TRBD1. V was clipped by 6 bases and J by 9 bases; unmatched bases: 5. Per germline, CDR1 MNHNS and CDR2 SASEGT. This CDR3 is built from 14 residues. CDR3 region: CASRTGTGVSPLHF. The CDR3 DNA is TGTGCCAGCAGGACCGGGACAGGGGTTTCACCCCTCCACTTT.

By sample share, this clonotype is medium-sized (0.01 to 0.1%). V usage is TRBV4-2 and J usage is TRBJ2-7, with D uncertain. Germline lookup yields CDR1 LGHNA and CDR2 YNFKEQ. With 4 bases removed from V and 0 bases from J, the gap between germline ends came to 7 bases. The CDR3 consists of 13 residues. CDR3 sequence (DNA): TGTGCCAGCAGCCTATCAGCCTCCTACGAGCAGTACTTC. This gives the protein CASSLSASYEQYF.

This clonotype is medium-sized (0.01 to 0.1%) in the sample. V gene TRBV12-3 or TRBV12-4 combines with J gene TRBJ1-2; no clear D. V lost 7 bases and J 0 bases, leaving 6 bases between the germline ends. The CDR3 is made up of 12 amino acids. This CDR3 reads CASKQTNYGYTF. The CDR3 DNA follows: TGTGCCAGCAAACAGACTAACTATGGCTACACCTTC.

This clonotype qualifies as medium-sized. CDR3 sequence (DNA): TGTGCCAGCAGTCCGAACCGCCTAGCGGCTAGCACAGATACGCAGTATTTT. Translating it yields CASSPNRLAASTDTQYF. The genes are TRBV27 and TRBJ2-3; 7 nucleotides match TRBD2. The V segment lost 5 bases and the J segment 0 bases; nucleotides outside the gene matches: 11. CDR3 length equals 17 residues. Germline V gene sequence: CDR1 MNHEY, CDR2 SMNVEV (reference sequence).

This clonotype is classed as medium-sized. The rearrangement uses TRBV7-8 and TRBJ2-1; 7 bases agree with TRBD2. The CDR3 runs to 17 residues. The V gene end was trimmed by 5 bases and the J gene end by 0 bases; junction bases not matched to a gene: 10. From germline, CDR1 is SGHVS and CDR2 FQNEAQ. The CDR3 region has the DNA TGTGCCAGCAGCACCTCTCTAGCGGCCAGCTCCTACAATGAGCAGTTCTTC. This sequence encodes CASSTSLAASSYNEQFF. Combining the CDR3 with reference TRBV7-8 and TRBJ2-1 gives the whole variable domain GAGVSQSPRYKVAKRGQDVALRCDPISGHVSLFWYQQALGQGPEFLTYFQNEAQLDKSGLPSDRFFAERPEGSVSTLKIQRTQQEDSAVYLCASSTSLAASSYNEQFFGPGTRLTVL.

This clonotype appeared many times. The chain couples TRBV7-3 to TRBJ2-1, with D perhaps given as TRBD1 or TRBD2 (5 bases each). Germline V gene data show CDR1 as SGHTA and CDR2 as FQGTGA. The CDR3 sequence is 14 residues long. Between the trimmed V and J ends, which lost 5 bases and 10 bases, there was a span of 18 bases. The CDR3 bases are TGTGCCAGCAGCCCCTCCGAGGGGTTTCGGGAGCAGTTCTTC. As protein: CASSPSEGFREQFF.